This T cell receptor (beta chain) comes out of a study of graft-versus-host responses after intestinal transplantation. In its sample, this clone was seen once. Its antigen is currently unknown. The CDR3 is made up of 15 amino acids. Study results and caveats: Present in recipient marrow, GvH clones included some that appeared first in ileum or blood.

Measured with immunoSEQ multiplex PCR; TCRdb has only the in-frame clones, and not every one. The data hold approximately 60,000 clones, with 90% observed a single time. The chain couples TRBV21-1 to TRBJ1-5. TRBV21-1 is shown as a pseudogene. Sample: unstimulated CD8+ T cells sorted from spleen or lymph node cells, taken before transplant. The receptor was derived from a human donor who was the organ donor for an intestinal transplant. CDR3 in amino acids: CASSKARTGDQPQHF. CDR3 coding DNA: TGTGCCAGCAGCAAAGCGCGAACGGGGGATCAGCCCCAGCATTTT.